This TCR beta chain originates from a study of radiotherapy plus CTLA-4 blockade in lung cancer. The wider study: Disease control was seen in approximately 29% of patients, objective responses in 15% to 20%. Study findings and constraints: There was expansion of tumor-derived TCR clones in blood after radiotherapy plus ipilimumab.

Trimming removed 5 bases from V and 0 bases from J; junction bases left unmatched: 8. There are 15 residues in the CDR3. Germline assignment: CDR1 GTSNPN and CDR2 SVGIG (reference sequence). Worth noting for this clone: Its specificity is unknown.

Profiled with immunoSEQ multiplex PCR; TCRdb holds only in-frame clones, not every one. Counted here are approximately 99,000 clones, around nine tenths occurring once; the ten biggest clones make up 4.9%. Chemo-refractory metastatic non-small-cell lung cancer patients were treated with focal radiation plus CTLA-4 blockade with ipilimumab. The clonotype was recovered from a human donor with non-small cell lung cancer that progressed on radiotherapy plus ipilimumab. The sequences come from peripheral blood, collected from a patient treated with radiotherapy plus ipilimumab. The chain recombines TRBV30 with TRBJ2-3; the match to TRBD1 covers 7 bases. As DNA, the CDR3 is TGTGCCTGGGGCGAGCCCAGGGGGAGCACAGATACGCAGTATTTT. It translates to CAWGEPRGSTDTQYF. The entire variable domain, with the rest obtained from reference TRBV30 and TRBJ2-3, is as follows: SQTIHQWPATLVQPVGSPLSLECTVEGTSNPNLYWYRQAAGRGLQLLFYSVGIGQISSEVPQNLSASRPQDRQFILSSKKLLLSDSGFYLCAWGEPRGSTDTQYFGPGTRLTVL.